The clone carrying this TCR beta chain showed up just once. Its antigen is as yet unknown. The sample belongs to a study of cytomegalovirus exposure and HLA in healthy donors. Study-wide points: In a later analysis, DRB1 alleles had the most associated TCRs; HLA-C alleles the fewest.

Primers for the PCR totalled 60 Vbeta and 13 Jbeta. Some clones are missing from TCRdb's copy, which holds only in-frame ones; the method was immunoSEQ multiplex PCR. The table has about 130,000 clones, approximately 78% seen once. Germline V gives CDR1 SGHAT, CDR2 FQDESV (reference sequence). V dropped 5 bases and J dropped 0 bases, with 14 bases sitting between them. CDR3 length: 16 amino acids. The sequenced sample was PBMCs. The sequence was obtained from a man aged 40-49 years in good health and CMV-seronegative. J is TRBJ1-3 and V is TRBV11-1; D might be TRBD1 (5 bases). CDR3 coding DNA: TGTGCCAGCAGCGAGACAGTCCGCAGCTCTGGAAACACCATATATTTT. The encoded protein is CASSETVRSSGNTIYF.